One and the same sample provided the 16 T cell receptor beta chains below, sequenced in a study of T cells after yellow fever vaccination. MiXCR, run by TCRdb on the 5' RACE reads, gives a single entry per CDR3 protein. The repertoire holds roughly 310,000 distinct CDR3 sequences, roughly 9.4% seen once, with about 20% in the top ten. The specimen was PBMCs, collected on the day of the first yellow fever vaccination. The receptors derive from a man between 18 and 29 years old who received the YFV17D yellow fever vaccine.

This clonotype occurred a few times. The chain combines TRBV15 with TRBJ2-7; D gene ambiguous. The V end was cut by 1 base, the J end by 0 bases, with 10 bases between. Germline-derived CDR1 and CDR2 are LNHNV and YYDKDF (reference sequence). CDR3 length equals 15 residues. The CDR3 DNA sequence: TGTGCCACCAGCAGAGGAGTCGGCGACTCCTACGAGCAGTACGTC. Protein: CATSRGVGDSYEQYV.

This chain uses TRBV7-9 with TRBJ1-5; maybe TRBD1 (5 bases). Trimming cost V 7 bases and J 9 bases, with 16 bases left between them. This CDR3 is built from 13 residues. In germline, CDR1 is SEHNR, CDR2 FQNEAQ (reference sequence). The CDR3 nucleotides are TGTGCCAGCACTCGGGACGGGAAAGGGCCCCAGCATTTT. Its translation is CASTRDGKGPQHF.

A few counts support this clonotype. The chain has TRBV5-1 and TRBJ2-5, with 7 bases aligning to TRBD1. Germline V gene lookup returns CDR1 SGHRS and CDR2 YFSETQ. The trim removed 0 bases at V and 1 base at J, leaving 6 bases unmatched. This CDR3 is built from 16 residues. In DNA form, the CDR3 reads TGCGCCAGCAGCTTGGGTCCAGGGGGAGCCCAAGAGACCCAGTACTTC. This encodes CASSLGPGGAQETQYF. Drawing the rest from reference TRBV5-1 and TRBJ2-5, the complete variable domain is KAGVTQTPRYLIKTRGQQVTLSCSPISGHRSVSWYQQTPGQGLQFLFEYFSETQRNKGNFPGRFSGRQFSNSRSEMNVSTLELGDSALYLCASSLGPGGAQETQYFGPGTRLLVL.

This rearrangement joins TRBV7-2 to TRBJ2-1; D may be TRBD1 (5 bases). The V end lost 2 bases, the J end lost 2 bases, and 10 bases lay between the germline ends. The CDR3 has 15 amino acids. Per germline, CDR1 SGHTA and CDR2 FQGNSA. For the CDR3, the DNA is TGTGCCAGCAGCTTACATCCAGGGCCCTACAATGAGCAGTTCTTC. It is translated as CASSLHPGPYNEQFF.

This sequence joins TRBV6-2 or TRBV6-3 and TRBJ1-5, with a tentative D call TRBD1 (6 bases). The germline gives CDR1 MNHEY, CDR2 SVGEGT. This CDR3 comprises 13 residues. V was cut by 7 bases and J by 4 bases, with 11 bases left in between. CDR3 sequence reads: CASIQGENQPQHF. The CDR3 DNA sequence: TGTGCCAGCATACAGGGTGAAAATCAGCCCCAGCATTTT.

The rearrangement joins TRBV2 to TRBJ2-5, with TRBD1 matching over 7 bases. This CDR3 spans 15 amino acids. V shed 4 bases and J 4 bases; nucleotides not matched to a gene: 9. Germline loops: CDR1 SNHLY, CDR2 FYNNEI. The DNA of the CDR3 is TGTGCCAGCAGTGCAGAACAGGGGACGGGAGAGACCCAGTACTTC. It encodes CASSAEQGTGETQYF.

The table lists this clonotype with a few counts. J is TRBJ1-4 and V is TRBV5-1; 10 bases are shared with TRBD1. The CDR3 runs 15 residues. Germline CDR1 is SGHRS and CDR2 is YFSETQ. The trim removed 3 bases at V and 8 bases at J, leaving 7 bases unmatched. The CDR3 region is CASSSGRTGGEKLFF. The CDR3 coding sequence is TGCGCCAGCAGCTCCGGCCGGACAGGGGGAGAAAAACTGTTTTTT.

This clonotype has more than one count but fewer than ten. The chain is built from TRBV6-5 and TRBJ2-5, with 13 bases matching TRBD2. J gave up 6 bases and V 0 bases, and 13 bases lay outside the gene matches. The CDR3 length is 19 residues. Germline V gene data show CDR1 as MNHEY and CDR2 as SVGAGI. The CDR3 loop reads CASSYSGRGTSGVRKTQYF. The DNA for the CDR3 is TGTGCCAGCAGTTACTCTGGCAGGGGGACTAGCGGGGTCCGGAAGACCCAGTACTTC.

This clonotype was observed a handful of times. The chain recombines TRBV28 with TRBJ2-2; 7 nucleotides match TRBD1. V was pared by 8 bases and J by 3 bases, with 6 bases of the junction left unmatched. The CDR3 extends over 14 amino acids. CDR1 MDHEN and CDR2 SYDVKM come from the germline V gene. The CDR3 DNA is TGTGCCAGCGGAAGGGACAGATACACCGGGGAGCTGTTTTTT. This sequence encodes CASGRDRYTGELFF.

This clonotype appeared a few times. CDR3 nucleotide sequence: TGCAGTGCTAGTGAACAGGGGGCTTCTCAGCCCCAGCATTTT. It translates to CSASEQGASQPQHF. J is TRBJ1-5 and V is TRBV20-1; 9 positions match TRBD1. With V trimmed by 3 bases and J by 6 bases, 6 bases remained unmatched. The CDR3 loop spans 14 amino acids. The germline V gene has CDR1 DFQATT and CDR2 SNEGSKA (reference sequence).

This clonotype was seen a few times. The chain links TRBV28 to TRBJ1-3; 7 bases line up with TRBD1. Germline CDR1 reads MDHEN; CDR2 reads SYDVKM. The V and J ends lost 4 bases and 3 bases, in that order; junction bases with no gene match: 6. The CDR3 has 15 residues. CDR3: CASSYAGGFGNTIYF. The CDR3 region has the DNA TGTGCCAGCAGTTATGCAGGGGGTTTTGGAAACACCATATATTTT.

This clonotype was counted only a few times. The chain couples TRBV21-1 to TRBJ2-7; the table names TRBD1, a call not compared with the DNA. TRBV21-1 is a known pseudogene. There are 11 residues in the CDR3. CDR3 bases: TGTGCCAAAAGGCAGGGGGCGACGCAGTACTTC. Its translation: CAKRQGATQYF.

This chain connects TRBV5-4 to TRBJ1-4; maybe TRBD1 (6 bases). Germline assignment: CDR1 SGHNT and CDR2 YYREEE (reference sequence). The CDR3 runs 16 residues. Trimming left V 2 bases short and J 6 bases short, with 17 bases between. The CDR3 nucleotides are TGTGCCAGCAGCTTAGAACCCGGGACACTTGATGAAAAACTGTTTTTT. This encodes CASSLEPGTLDEKLFF.

V usage is TRBV28 and J usage is TRBJ2-3, with 11 bases identical to TRBD2. Per the germline V gene, CDR1 is MDHEN and CDR2 is SYDVKM. This CDR3 comprises 18 residues. The junction had 17 bases not matched to a gene; V was cut back by 8 bases and J by 4 bases. The CDR3 DNA follows: TGTGCCAGCGAACCTACAACCGGACTAGCGGGCAGCTCAGATACGCAGTATTTT. Translating it yields CASEPTTGLAGSSDTQYF.

This clonotype was seen ten or more times. The chain recombines TRBV6-2 or TRBV6-3 with TRBJ2-5, with 7 nucleotides matching TRBD1. This CDR3 comprises 12 residues. Looked up from germline, CDR1 is MNHEY and CDR2 is SVGEGT. The V and J ends lost 7 bases and 13 bases, in that order; junction bases with no gene match: 12. CDR3 sequence (DNA): TGTGCCAGCACCTCTAACAGGGGCCGCCCGTACTTC. Amino acids: CASTSNRGRPYF.

The chain couples TRBV12-3 or TRBV12-4 to TRBJ1-2; 8 bases are shared with TRBD1. Trimming cost V 7 bases and J 2 bases; bases outside gene matches: 3. This CDR3 has 13 residues. CDR3 in amino acids: CASTRQGNYGYTF. In nucleotides, the CDR3 is TGTGCCAGCACCAGACAGGGGAACTATGGCTACACCTTC.